Reported below is one T cell receptor (beta chain). Its antigen remains unknown. CDR3 length: 15 amino acids. Germline CDR1 MGHRA, CDR2 YSYEKL. The V and J ends lost 2 bases and 4 bases respectively, with 14 bases between them. TCRdb's table, derived via immunoSEQ multiplex PCR, lists solely in-frame clones and lacks some. The sample yields tens of thousands of clones, 83% seen once. This record comes from a study of T cell responses to AZD1222 COVID-19 vaccine. The study, taken as a whole, reports: Only 5 to 7 AZD1222 recipients were seropositive at baseline. Repertoires were sampled only after the peak T cell response.

The chain combines TRBV4-1 with TRBJ1-1; D is possibly TRBD1 (5 bases). The starting material was peripheral blood, obtained 28 days after the second AZD1222 dose. The sequence was obtained from an adult who received the AZD1222 COVID-19 vaccine. The CDR3 nucleotides read TGCGCCAGCAGCCAAAACATGGGACTGGTCACTGAAGCTTTCTTT. It translates to CASSQNMGLVTEAFF.